The clone carrying this T cell receptor (beta chain) showed up just a few times. Its antigen is undetermined. From germline, CDR1 is SEHNR and CDR2 FQNEAQ (reference sequence). The ends were cut back, 2 bases at V and 4 bases at J, with 5 bases in the middle. CDR3 length equals 12 residues. MiXCR, applied by TCRdb to the 5' RACE reads, yields one record per CDR3 protein. The table has 100,000 to 120,000 distinct CDR3 sequences, around 12% seen once. This sample is part of a study of early T cells in non-severe SARS-CoV-2 infection. Study observations and caveats: Comparison of clonotypes with VDJdb favored anti-spike CD8 responses while missing private and CD4 specificities.

The J gene is TRBJ1-1, the V gene TRBV7-9, with D hard to call. Source: whole blood, taken at baseline. The receptor comes from an adult who was a healthcare worker with PCR-confirmed SARS-CoV-2 infection or an uninfected control (not recorded which). As DNA, the CDR3 is TGTGCCAGCAGCTTACCAGTCACTGAAGCTTTCTTT. Protein: CASSLPVTEAFF.